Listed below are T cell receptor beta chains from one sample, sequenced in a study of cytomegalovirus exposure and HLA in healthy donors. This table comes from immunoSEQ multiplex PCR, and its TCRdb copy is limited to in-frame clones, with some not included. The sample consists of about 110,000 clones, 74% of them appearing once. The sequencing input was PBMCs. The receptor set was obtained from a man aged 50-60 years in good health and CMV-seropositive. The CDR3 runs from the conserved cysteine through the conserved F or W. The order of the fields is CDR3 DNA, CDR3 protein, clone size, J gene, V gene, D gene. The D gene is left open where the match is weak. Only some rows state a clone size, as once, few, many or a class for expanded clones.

CDR3 DNA: TGTGCCAGCAGTTTATGGGGCGGTGGCAATCAGCCCCAGCATTTT; CDR3 protein: CASSLWGGGNQPQHF; clone size: few; J gene: TRBJ1-5; V gene: TRBV27; D gene: NA
CDR3 DNA: TGCGCCAGCAGCGCAGGACTAGCGGGAGGGCCTAAAGGAAATGAGCAGTTCTTC; CDR3 protein: CASSAGLAGGPKGNEQFF; clone size: NA; J gene: TRBJ2-1; V gene: TRBV5-1; D gene: TRBD2
CDR3 DNA: TGTGCTAGTGGTTTGGGTTACAATCAGCCCCAGCATTTT; CDR3 protein: CASGLGYNQPQHF; clone size: few; J gene: TRBJ1-5; V gene: TRBV12-5; D gene: NA
CDR3 DNA: TGTGCCAGCAGCTTAGTGTACGGTGGAAACACCATATATTTT; CDR3 protein: CASSLVYGGNTIYF; clone size: once; J gene: TRBJ1-3; V gene: TRBV11-2; D gene: NA
CDR3 DNA: TGTGCCAGCAGTCCCAGACTAGCGGGGGACAATGAGCAGTTCTTC; CDR3 protein: CASSPRLAGDNEQFF; clone size: NA; J gene: TRBJ2-1; V gene: TRBV2; D gene: TRBD2
CDR3 DNA: TGCGCCAGCAGGTACAAGGGACTCCCATCTGGGGCCAACGTCCTGACTTTC; CDR3 protein: CASRYKGLPSGANVLTF; clone size: NA; J gene: TRBJ2-6; V gene: TRBV5-1; D gene: NA
CDR3 DNA: TGTGCCACCAGCAGAGCAACTATCGGCTATGAGCAGTTCTTC; CDR3 protein: CATSRATIGYEQFF; clone size: NA; J gene: TRBJ2-1; V gene: TRBV15; D gene: NA
CDR3 DNA: TGCGCCAGCAGCTTCGGACACGGAGGGGATGGCTACACCTTC; CDR3 protein: CASSFGHGGDGYTF; clone size: once; J gene: TRBJ1-2; V gene: TRBV5-1; D gene: NA
CDR3 DNA: TGTGCCAGCAGCTCTGGACAGGGAGGTACGGGCACTGAAGCTTTCTTT; CDR3 protein: CASSSGQGGTGTEAFF; clone size: NA; J gene: TRBJ1-1; V gene: TRBV7-3; D gene: TRBD1
CDR3 DNA: TGTGCCAGCAGCCAGCCCGAGGCGGTAGGAGAGACCCAGTACTTC; CDR3 protein: CASSQPEAVGETQYF; clone size: few; J gene: TRBJ2-5; V gene: TRBV7-8; D gene: NA
CDR3 DNA: TGTGCCAGCAGCCCCCGCCGGGCCGGGGGTGACGAGCAGTACTTC; CDR3 protein: CASSPRRAGGDEQYF; clone size: once; J gene: TRBJ2-7; V gene: TRBV5-5; D gene: NA
CDR3 DNA: TGTGCCAGCACCCCGGCTGTGGAGGCTGGCACTGAAGCTTTCTTT; CDR3 protein: CASTPAVEAGTEAFF; clone size: NA; J gene: TRBJ1-1; V gene: TRBV6-1; D gene: NA
CDR3 DNA: TGTGCCAGCAGCTTGACAGCTTCCTACGAGCAGTACTTC; CDR3 protein: CASSLTASYEQYF; clone size: NA; J gene: TRBJ2-7; V gene: TRBV5-5; D gene: NA
CDR3 DNA: TGTGCCAGCAGCCCTGCGGAGGGGGAAGCTTTCTTT; CDR3 protein: CASSPAEGEAFF; clone size: NA; J gene: TRBJ1-1; V gene: TRBV13; D gene: NA
CDR3 DNA: TGTGCCAGCAGTGAAGCCCCGGGGGGGGCTGGAAACACCATATATTTT; CDR3 protein: CASSEAPGGAGNTIYF; clone size: NA; J gene: TRBJ1-3; V gene: TRBV6-1; D gene: NA
CDR3 DNA: TGTGCCAGCTCCCCGACCGGGACAGGGGACTATGGCTACACCTTC; CDR3 protein: CASSPTGTGDYGYTF; clone size: NA; J gene: TRBJ1-2; V gene: TRBV18; D gene: TRBD1
CDR3 DNA: TGTGCCAGCAGCCTAACTAGCGGGGTCATCTACGAGCAGTACTTC; CDR3 protein: CASSLTSGVIYEQYF; clone size: NA; J gene: TRBJ2-7; V gene: TRBV14; D gene: TRBD2
CDR3 DNA: TGCGCCAGCAGTTTGGAGGGGGCTGAAGCTTTCTTT; CDR3 protein: CASSLEGAEAFF; clone size: NA; J gene: TRBJ1-1; V gene: TRBV5-1; D gene: NA
CDR3 DNA: TGTGCCTCCTGCCCCGGGGATCTGAACACTGAAGCTTTCTTT; CDR3 protein: CASCPGDLNTEAFF; clone size: NA; J gene: TRBJ1-1; V gene: TRBV6-1; D gene: NA
CDR3 DNA: TGTGCCAGTAGTACGACAGGTCTTATTTCTGGAAACACCATATATTTT; CDR3 protein: CASSTTGLISGNTIYF; clone size: once; J gene: TRBJ1-3; V gene: TRBV19; D gene: NA
CDR3 DNA: TGTGCCAGCAGCTGGGGACAGGGGGCAAATGAAGCTTTCTTT; CDR3 protein: CASSWGQGANEAFF; clone size: NA; J gene: TRBJ1-1; V gene: TRBV5-5; D gene: TRBD1
CDR3 DNA: TGTGCCAGCAGCTTTTGGCCGACGGGACACACAAAAGAGACCCAGTACTTC; CDR3 protein: CASSFWPTGHTKETQYF; clone size: NA; J gene: TRBJ2-5; V gene: TRBV5-5; D gene: NA
CDR3 DNA: TGTGCCAGCAGCCCAAATGGCCTAGCCACAGATACGCAGTATTTT; CDR3 protein: CASSPNGLATDTQYF; clone size: NA; J gene: TRBJ2-3; V gene: TRBV7-9; D gene: NA
CDR3 DNA: TGTGCCAGCAGCTTAAAAACTAGCGTCGAGCAGTTCTTC; CDR3 protein: CASSLKTSVEQFF; clone size: NA; J gene: TRBJ2-1; V gene: TRBV7-3; D gene: TRBD2
CDR3 DNA: TGTGCCACCAGCAGAGATTACTTCGACAGTGACTACGAGCAGTACTTC; CDR3 protein: CATSRDYFDSDYEQYF; clone size: once; J gene: TRBJ2-7; V gene: TRBV15; D gene: NA
CDR3 DNA: TGTGCCAGCAGTCAGGGGACAGGGAACACTGAAGCTTTCTTT; CDR3 protein: CASSQGTGNTEAFF; clone size: few; J gene: TRBJ1-1; V gene: TRBV28; D gene: TRBD1
CDR3 DNA: TGCGCCAGCAGGGACAGCTTCTCCTACGAGCAGTACTTC; CDR3 protein: CASRDSFSYEQYF; clone size: NA; J gene: TRBJ2-7; V gene: TRBV5-1; D gene: NA
CDR3 DNA: TGCGCCAGCAGCGTAACAAGCGGGGGGGGTTCCTACGAGCAGTACTTC; CDR3 protein: CASSVTSGGGSYEQYF; clone size: NA; J gene: TRBJ2-7; V gene: TRBV5-1; D gene: TRBD2